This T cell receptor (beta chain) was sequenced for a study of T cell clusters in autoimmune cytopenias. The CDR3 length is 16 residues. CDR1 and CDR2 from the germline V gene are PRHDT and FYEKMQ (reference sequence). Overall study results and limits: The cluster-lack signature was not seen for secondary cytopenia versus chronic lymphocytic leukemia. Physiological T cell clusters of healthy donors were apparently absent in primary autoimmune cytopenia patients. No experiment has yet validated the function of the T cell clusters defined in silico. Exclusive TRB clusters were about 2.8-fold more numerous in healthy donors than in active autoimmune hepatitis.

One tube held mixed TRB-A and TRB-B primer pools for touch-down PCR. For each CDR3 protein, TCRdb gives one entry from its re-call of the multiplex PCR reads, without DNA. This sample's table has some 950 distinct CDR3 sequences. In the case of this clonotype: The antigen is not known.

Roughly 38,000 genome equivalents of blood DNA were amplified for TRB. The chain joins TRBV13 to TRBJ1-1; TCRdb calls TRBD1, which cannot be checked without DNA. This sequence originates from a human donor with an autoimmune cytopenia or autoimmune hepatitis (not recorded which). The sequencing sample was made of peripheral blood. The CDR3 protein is CASSLVGLDRGTEAFF. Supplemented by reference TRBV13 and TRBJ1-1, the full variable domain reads AAGVIQSPRHLIKEKRETATLKCYPIPRHDTVYWYQQGPGQDPQFLISFYEKMQSDKGSIPDRFSAQQFSDYHSELNMSSLELGDSALYFCASSLVGLDRGTEAFFGQGTRLTVV.